Listed below are T cell receptor beta chains from one sample, sequenced in a study of shared clonotypes between healthy human individuals. Repertoires were generated with immunoSEQ multiplex PCR, while TCRdb's copy carries only in-frame clones and drops some. The top ten hold 0.45% of the sample, which has 1.5 million to 1.9 million clones, 98% seen once. The sample taken for sequencing was naive CD4+ T cells sorted from blood. The origin of the receptors is a man in his thirties or forties in good health. The CDR3 runs from the conserved cysteine through the conserved F or W. Each record gives: CDR3 length, V gene, D gene, clone size, J gene, CDR3 DNA, CDR3 protein. The D gene is left open where the match is weak. Clone size is shown for a subset of rows, as once, few, many or a class of expanded clone.

>15|TRBV5-4|-|-|TRBJ2-7
TGTGCCAGCAGCTTGGTGTCAGGGGGGGCCTACGAGCAGTACTTC
CASSLVSGGAYEQYF
>16|TRBV16|-|-|TRBJ1-1
TGTGCCAGCAGCCAATTGAGAGGGGGGAAGAACACTGAAGCTTTCTTT
CASSQLRGGKNTEAFF
>13|TRBV10-3|-|-|TRBJ2-7
TGTGCCATCAGTGAGACGGGCTCCTACGAGCAGTACTTC
CAISETGSYEQYF
>15|TRBV7-2|-|-|TRBJ2-7
TGTGCCAGCAGCTTATTCCCGGACCTTCGGTACGAGCAGTACTTC
CASSLFPDLRYEQYF
>14|TRBV7-8|-|-|TRBJ2-5
TGTGCCAGCAGCCTCAGACTAAAGCAAGAGACCCAGTACTTC
CASSLRLKQETQYF
>15|TRBV5-1|TRBD1|-|TRBJ2-5
TGCGCCAGCAGCTTGGAAGTACAGGGGTGGGAGACCCAGTACTTC
CASSLEVQGWETQYF
>14|TRBV18|-|-|TRBJ2-7
TGTGCCAGCTCACCATCCAGGGACTCCTACGAGCAGTACTTC
CASSPSRDSYEQYF
>16|TRBV5-1|-|-|TRBJ2-7
TGCGCCAGCAGCTTGATGGCGCAGGGATCCCTCAACGAGCAGTACTTC
CASSLMAQGSLNEQYF
>14|TRBV6-4|TRBD1|-|TRBJ2-3
TGTGCCAGCAGCCGGGACAGCGGCACAGATACGCAGTATTTT
CASSRDSGTDTQYF
>12|TRBV27|-|-|TRBJ2-5
TGTGCCAGCAGTTTATCGGGGGGGACCCAGTACTTC
CASSLSGGTQYF
>17|TRBV29-1|TRBD1|-|TRBJ1-2
TGCAGCGTTGCCCGGGAGTTAGGACAGGGGGCGAACTATGGCTACACCTTC
CSVARELGQGANYGYTF
>11|TRBV18|-|once|TRBJ1-1
TGTGCCAGCTCACCCTCGACAGAAGCTTTCTTT
CASSPSTEAFF
>16|TRBV6-5|-|-|TRBJ1-5
TGTGCCAGCAGTTCTCGATATCACGAGAGCAATCAGCCCCAGCATTTT
CASSSRYHESNQPQHF
>15|TRBV28|-|-|TRBJ2-2
TGTGCCAGCAGTTTATTTGACTGGAAAAGCGGGGAGCTGTTTTTT
CASSLFDWKSGELFF
>15|TRBV13|-|-|TRBJ2-1
TGTGCCAGCAGCTTAGAGGGAGGCCGTATCAATGAGCAGTTCTTC
CASSLEGGRINEQFF
>13|TRBV6-1|-|-|TRBJ2-7
TGTGCCAGCAGTGAGGCCATGACTTACGAGCAGTACTTC
CASSEAMTYEQYF
>12|TRBV6-6|-|-|TRBJ2-7
TGTGCCAGCAGAAACAGAGCTCGCGAGCAGTACTTC
CASRNRAREQYF
>13|TRBV19|-|-|TRBJ2-7
TGTGCCAGTAGTGCTCAGCACACCTACGAGCAGTACTTC
CASSAQHTYEQYF
>14|TRBV18|TRBD1|once|TRBJ1-1
TGTGCCAGCTCCCAGGGGACAGGCAACACTGAAGCTTTCTTT
CASSQGTGNTEAFF
>11|TRBV25-1|-|-|TRBJ1-1
TGTGCCAGCAGACAGGTTGCTGAAGCTTTCTTT
CASRQVAEAFF
>13|TRBV10-3|-|-|TRBJ2-5
TGTGCCATCAATCCGCGTGAGGGAGAGACCCAGTACTTC
CAINPREGETQYF
>14|TRBV29-1|TRBD2|few|TRBJ2-5
TGCAGCGTTGCGACTAGCGGGAGGGCGAAGACCCAGTACTTC
CSVATSGRAKTQYF
>16|TRBV4-1|-|once|TRBJ2-7
TGCGCCAGCAGCCAAGGTGACATGGCAAAACTCTACGAGCAGTACTTC
CASSQGDMAKLYEQYF
>15|TRBV5-1|-|-|TRBJ2-1
TGCGCCAGCAGCTTGGTGGTTAGCTCCTACAATGAGCAGTTCTTC
CASSLVVSSYNEQFF
>14|TRBV5-1|TRBD2|-|TRBJ2-1
TGCGCCAGCAGCGCAGCGGGAGTTGGCAATGAGCAGTTCTTC
CASSAAGVGNEQFF